This T cell receptor (beta chain) was identified during a study of blood T cell repertoires in COVID-19. Repertoires were generated with immunoSEQ multiplex PCR, while TCRdb's copy carries only in-frame clones and drops some. The table lists 260,000 or so clones, approximately 86% of them singletons. The sequencing sample was made of peripheral blood. The clonotype was recovered from a human donor in a cohort sampled during active COVID-19.

CDR3 sequence reads: CASSSPGQGAGELFF. CDR3 sequence (DNA): TGTGCCAGCAGCTCCCCGGGACAGGGGGCCGGGGAGCTGTTTTTT. The chain joins TRBV5-4 to TRBJ2-2; 11 bases are shared with TRBD1. CDR1 SGHNT and CDR2 YYREEE come from the germline V gene (reference sequence). Unmatched junction bases numbered 4, after V lost 3 bases and J lost 6 bases. This CDR3 is 15 amino acids long.